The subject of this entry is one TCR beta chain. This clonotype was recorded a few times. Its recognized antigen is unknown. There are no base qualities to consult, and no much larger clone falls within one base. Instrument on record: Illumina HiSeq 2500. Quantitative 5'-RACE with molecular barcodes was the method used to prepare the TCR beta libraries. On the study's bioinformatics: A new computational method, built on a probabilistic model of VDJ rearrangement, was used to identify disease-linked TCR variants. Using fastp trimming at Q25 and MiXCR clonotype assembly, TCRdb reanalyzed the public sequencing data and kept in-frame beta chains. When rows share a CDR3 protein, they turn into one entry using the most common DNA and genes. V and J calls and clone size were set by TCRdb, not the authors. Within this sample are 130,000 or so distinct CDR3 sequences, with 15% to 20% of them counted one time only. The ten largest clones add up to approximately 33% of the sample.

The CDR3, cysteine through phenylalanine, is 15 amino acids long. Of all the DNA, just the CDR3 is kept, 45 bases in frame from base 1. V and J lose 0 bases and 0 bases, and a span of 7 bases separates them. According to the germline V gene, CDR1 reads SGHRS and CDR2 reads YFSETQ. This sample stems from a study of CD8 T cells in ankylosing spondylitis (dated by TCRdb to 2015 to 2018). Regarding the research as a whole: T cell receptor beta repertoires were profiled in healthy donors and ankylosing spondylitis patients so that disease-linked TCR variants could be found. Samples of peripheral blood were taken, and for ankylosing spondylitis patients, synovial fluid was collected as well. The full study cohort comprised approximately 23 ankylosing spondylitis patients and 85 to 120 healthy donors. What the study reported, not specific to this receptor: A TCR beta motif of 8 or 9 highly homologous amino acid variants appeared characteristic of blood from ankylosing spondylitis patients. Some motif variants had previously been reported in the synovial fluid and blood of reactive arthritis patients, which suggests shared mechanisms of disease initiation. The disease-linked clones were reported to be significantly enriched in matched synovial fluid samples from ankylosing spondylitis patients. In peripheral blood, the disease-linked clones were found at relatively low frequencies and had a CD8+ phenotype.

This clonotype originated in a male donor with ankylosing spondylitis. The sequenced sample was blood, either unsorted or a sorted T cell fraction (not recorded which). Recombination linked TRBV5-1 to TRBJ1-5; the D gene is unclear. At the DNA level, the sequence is TGCGCCAGCAGCTTGGGCGGCATTAGCAATCAGCCCCAGCATTTT. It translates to CASSLGGISNQPQHF.